This TCR beta chain was sequenced during a study of blood T cell repertoires in COVID-19. Study as a whole: Sites across the United States, Italy and Spain contributed samples from acute and convalescent COVID-19. In each case, the material was cDNA or gDNA derived from T cells, B-cell-depleted T cells, or PBMCs.

The junction had 7 bases not matched to a gene; V was cut back by 3 bases and J by 3 bases. The germline V gene encodes CDR1 KGHSH and CDR2 LQKENI. This CDR3 contains 15 residues. Per the original data handling: Reference gene primer amplification gave nucleated cell count estimates. Profiled with immunoSEQ multiplex PCR; TCRdb holds only in-frame clones, not every one. V and J calls and clone size are as listed in that table; D and trimming were resolved from the DNA. The sample records a few hundred thousand clones, about four fifths being singletons. Sequencing was carried out using peripheral blood. This receptor was obtained from a woman under 30 with acute or convalescent COVID-19. The chain links TRBV18 to TRBJ2-5; TRBD1 matches 7 bases. Written as DNA, the CDR3 is TGTGCCAGCTCACCTACATACCAGGGGGAAGAGACCCAGTACTTC. Its translation is CASSPTYQGEETQYF.